This TCR beta chain was recovered during a study of blood T cell repertoires in COVID-19. Study-wide context: The analysed material was cDNA or gDNA that came from T cells, B-cell-depleted T cells, or PBMCs.

How the authors handled the data: For nucleated cells, counts were estimated from reference gene primer amplification. This table comes from immunoSEQ multiplex PCR, and its TCRdb copy is limited to in-frame clones, with some not included. For V, J and clone size, that table is used; D and trimming come from the DNA. The sample records roughly 160,000 clones, 65% to 85% being singletons. The trim removed 8 bases at V and 2 bases at J, leaving 14 bases unmatched. Per germline, CDR1 ENHRY and CDR2 SYGVKD. The CDR3 is 18 residues long. What was sequenced was peripheral blood. The chain has TRBV10-3 and TRBJ2-5; 13 bases match TRBD2. The receptor was isolated from a woman in her 70s who had recovered from COVID-19. The CDR3, as DNA: TGTGCCATCGGGGCCCGACTAGCGGGGGGTCTAAATCAAGAGACCCAGTACTTC. Translated, it gives CAIGARLAGGLNQETQYF.